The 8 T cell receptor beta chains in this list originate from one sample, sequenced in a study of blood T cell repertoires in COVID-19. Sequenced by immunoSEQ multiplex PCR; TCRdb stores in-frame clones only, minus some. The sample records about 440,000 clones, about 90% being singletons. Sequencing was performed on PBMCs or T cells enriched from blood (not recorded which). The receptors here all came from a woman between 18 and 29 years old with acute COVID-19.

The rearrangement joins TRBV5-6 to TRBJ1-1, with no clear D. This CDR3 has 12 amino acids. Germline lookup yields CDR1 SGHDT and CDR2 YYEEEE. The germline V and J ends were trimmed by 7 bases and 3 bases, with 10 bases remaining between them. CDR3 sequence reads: CASQELDTEAFF. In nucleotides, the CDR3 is TGTGCCAGCCAGGAATTGGACACTGAAGCTTTCTTT. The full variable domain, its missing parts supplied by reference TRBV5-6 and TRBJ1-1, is DAGVTQSPTHLIKTRGQQVTLRCSPKSGHDTVSWYQQALGQGPQFIFQYYEEEERQRGNFPDRFSGHQFPNYSSELNVNALLLGDSALYLCASQELDTEAFFGQGTRLTVV.

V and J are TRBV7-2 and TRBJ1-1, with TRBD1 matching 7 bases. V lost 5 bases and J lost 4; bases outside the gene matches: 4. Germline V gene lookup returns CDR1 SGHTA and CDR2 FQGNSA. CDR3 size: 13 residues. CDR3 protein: CASSAGTATEAFF. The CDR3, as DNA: TGTGCCAGCAGCGCCGGGACAGCCACTGAAGCTTTCTTT.

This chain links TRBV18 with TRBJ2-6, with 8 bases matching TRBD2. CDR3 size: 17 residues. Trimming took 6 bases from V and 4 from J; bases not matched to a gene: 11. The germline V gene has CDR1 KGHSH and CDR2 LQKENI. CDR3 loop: CASSPRGGQPGANVLTF. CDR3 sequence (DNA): TGTGCCAGCTCCCCCCGGGGGGGTCAACCGGGGGCCAACGTCCTGACTTTC. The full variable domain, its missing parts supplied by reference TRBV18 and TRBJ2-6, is NAGVMQNPRHLVRRRGQEARLRCSPMKGHSHVYWYRQLPEEGLKFMVYLQKENIIDESGMPKERFSAEFPKEGPSILRIQQVVRGDSAAYFCASSPRGGQPGANVLTFGAGSRLTVL.

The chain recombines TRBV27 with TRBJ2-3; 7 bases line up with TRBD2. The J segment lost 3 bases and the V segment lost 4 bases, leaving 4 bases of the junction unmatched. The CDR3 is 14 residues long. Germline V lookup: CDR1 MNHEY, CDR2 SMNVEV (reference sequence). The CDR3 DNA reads TGTGCCAGCAGTTGGAGACTAGCAACAGATACGCAGTATTTT. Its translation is CASSWRLATDTQYF.

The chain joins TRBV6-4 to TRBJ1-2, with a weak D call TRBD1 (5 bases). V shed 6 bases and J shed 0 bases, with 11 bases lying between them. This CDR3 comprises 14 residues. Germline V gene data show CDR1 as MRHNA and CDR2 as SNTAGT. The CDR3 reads CASSEDSANYGYTF. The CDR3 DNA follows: TGTGCCAGCAGCGAAGACAGCGCTAACTATGGCTACACCTTC.

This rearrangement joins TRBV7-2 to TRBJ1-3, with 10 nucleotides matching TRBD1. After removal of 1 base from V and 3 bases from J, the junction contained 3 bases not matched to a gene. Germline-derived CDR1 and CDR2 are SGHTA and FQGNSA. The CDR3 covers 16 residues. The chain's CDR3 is CASSLGDRGYGNTIYF. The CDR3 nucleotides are TGTGCCAGCAGCTTAGGGGACAGGGGTTATGGAAACACCATATATTTT.

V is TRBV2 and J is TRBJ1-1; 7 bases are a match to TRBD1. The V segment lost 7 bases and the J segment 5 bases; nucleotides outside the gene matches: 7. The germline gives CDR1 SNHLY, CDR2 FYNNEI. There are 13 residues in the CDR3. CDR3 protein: CASNPDRATEAFF. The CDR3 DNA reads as TGTGCCAGCAATCCAGACAGGGCGACTGAAGCTTTCTTT.

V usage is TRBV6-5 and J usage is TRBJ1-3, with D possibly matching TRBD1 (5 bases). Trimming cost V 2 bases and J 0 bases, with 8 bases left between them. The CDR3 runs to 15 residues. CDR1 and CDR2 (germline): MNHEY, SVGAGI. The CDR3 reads CASSYRGYSGNTIYF. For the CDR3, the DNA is TGTGCCAGCAGTTACAGGGGCTACTCTGGAAACACCATATATTTT.